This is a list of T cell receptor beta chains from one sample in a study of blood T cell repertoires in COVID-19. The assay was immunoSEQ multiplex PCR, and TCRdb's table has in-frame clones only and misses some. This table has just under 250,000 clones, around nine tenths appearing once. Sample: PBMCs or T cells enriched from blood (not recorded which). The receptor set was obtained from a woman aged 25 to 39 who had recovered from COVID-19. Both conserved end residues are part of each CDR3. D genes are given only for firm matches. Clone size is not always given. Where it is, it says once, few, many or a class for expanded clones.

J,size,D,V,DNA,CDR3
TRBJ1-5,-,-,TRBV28,TGTGCCAGCAGTTACTGGACAGTAAAAAGTGATCAGCCCCAGCATTTT,CASSYWTVKSDQPQHF
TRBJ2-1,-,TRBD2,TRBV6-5,TGTGCCAGCAGACTAGCGGGGGACTCCTACAATGAGCAGTTCTTC,CASRLAGDSYNEQFF
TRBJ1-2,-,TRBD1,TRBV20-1,TGCAGTGCTAGTTCGTGGACAGGGACCTATGGCTACACCTTC,CSASSWTGTYGYTF
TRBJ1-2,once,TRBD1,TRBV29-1,TGCAGCGTTGAGAGGAGGACAGGCCTGGGGTATGGCTACACCTTC,CSVERRTGLGYGYTF
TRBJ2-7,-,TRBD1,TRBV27,TGTGCCAGCGGCGGCGCAGGGGGCTTGTACGAGCAGTACTTC,CASGGAGGLYEQYF
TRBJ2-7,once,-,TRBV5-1,TGCGCCAGTACTAGGGTAGACTCCTACGAGCAGTACTTC,CASTRVDSYEQYF
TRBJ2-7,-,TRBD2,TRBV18,TGTGCCAGCTCAGGGGGTAGCGGGCCCTACGAGCAGTACTTC,CASSGGSGPYEQYF
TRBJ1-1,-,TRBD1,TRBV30,TGTGCCTGGAGTGTAAGGGACAGGTTTTCTGAAGCTTTCTTT,CAWSVRDRFSEAFF
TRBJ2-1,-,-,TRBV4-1,TGCGCCAGCAGCCAAGATCTTTTGCGGATCCAAAACAATGAGCAGTTCTTC,CASSQDLLRIQNNEQFF
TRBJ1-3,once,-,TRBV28,TGTGCCAGCAGTTTAGGGCCACAGGACGGAAACACCATATATTTT,CASSLGPQDGNTIYF
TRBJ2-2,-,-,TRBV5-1,TGCGCCAGCAGCGGCTACAACGGGTATAGCTCCGGGGAGCTGTTTTTT,CASSGYNGYSSGELFF
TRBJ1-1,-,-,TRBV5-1,TGCGCCAGCAAGAGGGATTTGAACACTGAAGCTTTCTTT,CASKRDLNTEAFF
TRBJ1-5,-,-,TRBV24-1,TGTGCCACCCAGGGACATAGCAATCAGCCCCAGCATTTT,CATQGHSNQPQHF
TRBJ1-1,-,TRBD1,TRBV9,TGTGCCAGCAGCGCGCTCAGGGGGCGAGGGGAAGCTTTCTTT,CASSALRGRGEAFF